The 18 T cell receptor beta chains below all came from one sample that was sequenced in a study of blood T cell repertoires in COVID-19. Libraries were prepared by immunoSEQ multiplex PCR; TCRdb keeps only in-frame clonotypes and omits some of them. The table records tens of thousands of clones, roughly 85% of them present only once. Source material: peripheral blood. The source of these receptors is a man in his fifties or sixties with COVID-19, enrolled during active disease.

The CDR3 loop reads CASSLGQNNEQFF. The CDR3 coding sequence is TGTGCCAGCAGCTTGGGGCAGAACAATGAGCAGTTCTTC. This sequence joins TRBV7-3 and TRBJ2-1, with TRBD1 as a possible D gene (5 bases). There are 13 residues in the CDR3. V was pared by 3 bases and J by 5 bases, with 8 bases between. Germline CDR1 and CDR2: SGHTA and FQGTGA.

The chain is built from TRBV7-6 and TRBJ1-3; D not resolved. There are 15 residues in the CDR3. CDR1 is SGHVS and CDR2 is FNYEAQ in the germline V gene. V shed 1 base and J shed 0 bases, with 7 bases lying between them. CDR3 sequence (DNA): TGTGCCAGCAGCTTAGTCGGGAACTCTGGAAACACCATATATTTT. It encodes CASSLVGNSGNTIYF. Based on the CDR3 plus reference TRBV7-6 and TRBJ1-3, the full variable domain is GAGVSQSPRYKVTKRGQDVALRCDPISGHVSLYWYRQALGQGPEFLTYFNYEAQQDKSGLPNDRFSAERPEGSISTLTIQRTEQRDSAMYRCASSLVGNSGNTIYFGEGSWLTVV.

This CDR3 is CASSLYGRTRANYGYTF. CDR3 nucleotides: TGTGCCAGCAGTTTATACGGCCGGACAAGAGCTAACTATGGCTACACCTTC. The chain carries TRBV28 and TRBJ1-2; D might be TRBD1 (5 bases). Trimming pared 1 base from V and 0 bases from J, leaving 15 bases between. This CDR3 spans 17 amino acids. Germline CDR1 and CDR2: MDHEN and SYDVKM.

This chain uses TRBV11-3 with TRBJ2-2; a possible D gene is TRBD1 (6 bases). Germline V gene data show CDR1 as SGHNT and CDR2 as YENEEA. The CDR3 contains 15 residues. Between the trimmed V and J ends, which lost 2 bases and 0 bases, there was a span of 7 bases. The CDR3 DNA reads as TGTGCCAGCAGCTTATCAGGGGCGAACACCGGGGAGCTGTTTTTT. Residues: CASSLSGANTGELFF. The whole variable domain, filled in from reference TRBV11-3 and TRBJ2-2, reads EAGVVQSPRYKIIEKKQPVAFWCNPISGHNTLYWYLQNLGQGPELLIRYENEEAVDDSQLPKDRFSAERLKGVDSTLKIQPAELGDSAVYLCASSLSGANTGELFFGEGSRLTVL.

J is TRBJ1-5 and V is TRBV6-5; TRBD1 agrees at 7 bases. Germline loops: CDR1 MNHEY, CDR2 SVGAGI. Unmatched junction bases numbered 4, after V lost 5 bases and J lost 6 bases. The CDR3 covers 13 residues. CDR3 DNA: TGTGCCAGCAGTCTTACAGGGGTTCAGCCCCAGCATTTT. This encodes CASSLTGVQPQHF.

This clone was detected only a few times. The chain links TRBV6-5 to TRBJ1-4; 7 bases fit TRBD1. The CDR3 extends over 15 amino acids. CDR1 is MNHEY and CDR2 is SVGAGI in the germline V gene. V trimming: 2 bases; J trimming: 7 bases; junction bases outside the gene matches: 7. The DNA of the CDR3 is TGTGCCAGCAGTTACGGGACAGCGAAGTTTGAAAAACTGTTTTTT. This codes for CASSYGTAKFEKLFF.

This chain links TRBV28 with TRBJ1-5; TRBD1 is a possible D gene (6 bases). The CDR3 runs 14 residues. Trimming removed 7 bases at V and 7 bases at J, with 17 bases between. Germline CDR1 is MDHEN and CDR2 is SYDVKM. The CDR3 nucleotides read TGTGCCAGCATCGGGGGGGGGCTGGGACAGCCCCAGCATTTT. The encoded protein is CASIGGGLGQPQHF.

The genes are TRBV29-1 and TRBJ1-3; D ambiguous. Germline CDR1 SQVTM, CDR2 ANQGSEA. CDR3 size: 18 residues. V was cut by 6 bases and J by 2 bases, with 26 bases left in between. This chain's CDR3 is CSVLGERTAIDPGNTIYF. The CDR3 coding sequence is TGCAGCGTCCTAGGAGAGAGGACTGCGATCGATCCTGGAAACACCATATATTTT.

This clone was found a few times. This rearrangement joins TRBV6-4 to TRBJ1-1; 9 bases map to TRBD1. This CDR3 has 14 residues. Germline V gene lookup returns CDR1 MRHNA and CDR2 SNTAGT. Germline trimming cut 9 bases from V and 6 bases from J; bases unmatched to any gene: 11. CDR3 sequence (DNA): TGTGCCAGACAAACAGGGGGCGTTGAGTCTGAAGCTTTCTTT. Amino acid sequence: CARQTGGVESEAFF.

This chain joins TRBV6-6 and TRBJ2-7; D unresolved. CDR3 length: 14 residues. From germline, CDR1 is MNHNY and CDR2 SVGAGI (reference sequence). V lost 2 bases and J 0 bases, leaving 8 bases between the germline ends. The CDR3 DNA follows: TGTGCCAGCAGTTACGGCGGTGCCTCCTACGAGCAGTACTTC. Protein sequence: CASSYGGASYEQYF.

CDR3 in amino acids: CASSQEGGVYTEAFF. The CDR3 nucleotides are TGTGCCAGCAGCCAAGAAGGGGGGGTTTACACTGAAGCTTTCTTT. The chain employs TRBV4-2 and TRBJ1-1; D may be TRBD1 (6 bases). CDR1 LGHNA and CDR2 YNFKEQ come from the germline V gene. This CDR3 is built from 15 residues. V was cut by 0 bases and J by 3 bases, with 11 bases left in between.

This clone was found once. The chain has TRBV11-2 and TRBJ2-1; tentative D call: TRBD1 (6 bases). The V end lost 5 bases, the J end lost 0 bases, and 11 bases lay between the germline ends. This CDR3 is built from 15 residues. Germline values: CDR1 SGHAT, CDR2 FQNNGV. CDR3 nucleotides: TGTGCCAGCAGCGCCAGGGGCGGCTCCTACAATGAGCAGTTCTTC. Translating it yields CASSARGGSYNEQFF.

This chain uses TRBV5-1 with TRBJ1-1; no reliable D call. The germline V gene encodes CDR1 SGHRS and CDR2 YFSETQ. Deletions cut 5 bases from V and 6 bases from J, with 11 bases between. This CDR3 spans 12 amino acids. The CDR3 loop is CASRDGSAEAFF. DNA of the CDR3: TGCGCCAGCAGAGACGGGTCCGCTGAAGCTTTCTTT.

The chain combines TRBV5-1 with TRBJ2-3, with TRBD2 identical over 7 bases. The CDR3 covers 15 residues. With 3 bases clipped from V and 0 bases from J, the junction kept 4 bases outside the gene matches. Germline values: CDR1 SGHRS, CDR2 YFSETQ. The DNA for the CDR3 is TGCGCCAGCAGCTCTAGCGGATTTAGCACAGATACGCAGTATTTT. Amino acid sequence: CASSSSGFSTDTQYF.

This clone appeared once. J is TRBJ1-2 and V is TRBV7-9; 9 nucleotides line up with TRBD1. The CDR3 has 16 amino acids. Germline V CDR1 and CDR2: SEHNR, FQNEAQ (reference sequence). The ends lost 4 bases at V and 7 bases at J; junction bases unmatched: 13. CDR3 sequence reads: CASSSFTDRGKFGYTF. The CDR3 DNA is TGTGCCAGCAGCTCGTTTACCGACAGGGGGAAATTTGGCTACACCTTC. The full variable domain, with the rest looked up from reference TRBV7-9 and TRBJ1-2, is DTGVSQNPRHKITKRGQNVTFRCDPISEHNRLYWYRQTLGQGPEFLTYFQNEAQLEKSRLLSDRFSAERPKGSFSTLEIQRTEQGDSAMYLCASSSFTDRGKFGYTFGSGTRLTVV.

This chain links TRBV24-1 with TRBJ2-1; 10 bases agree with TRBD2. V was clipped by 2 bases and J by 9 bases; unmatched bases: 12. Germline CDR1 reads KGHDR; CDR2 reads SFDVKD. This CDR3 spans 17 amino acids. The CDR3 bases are TGTGCCACCAGTGATTCCTCAAGCGGGAGGGCCCCGGGTGAGCAGTTCTTC. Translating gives CATSDSSSGRAPGEQFF.

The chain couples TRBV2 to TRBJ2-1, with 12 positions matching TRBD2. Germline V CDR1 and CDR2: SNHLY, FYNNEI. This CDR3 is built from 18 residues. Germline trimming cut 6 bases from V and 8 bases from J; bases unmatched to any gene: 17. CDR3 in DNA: TGTGCCAGCAGATTATTGGTGTCTAGCGGGAGGGTGGACGATGAGCAGTTCTTC. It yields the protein CASRLLVSSGRVDDEQFF.

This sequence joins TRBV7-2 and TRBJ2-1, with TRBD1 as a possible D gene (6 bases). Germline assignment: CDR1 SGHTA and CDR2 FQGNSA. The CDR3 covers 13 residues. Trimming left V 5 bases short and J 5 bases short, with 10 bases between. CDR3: CASSRRQDNEQFF. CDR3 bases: TGTGCCAGCAGCCGCCGACAGGACAATGAGCAGTTCTTC.